The 24 T cell receptor beta chains below were found in one sample sequenced in a study of T cells in Graves' hyperthyroidism and ophthalmopathy. TCR beta CDR3 regions were amplified from RNA. HTBI primers drove first-round RT-PCR of the TCR CDR3. TCRdb re-derived calls from the multiplex PCR reads in MiXCR, one entry per CDR3 protein. The data hold more than 350,000 distinct CDR3 sequences, with 12% to 15% observed a single time. The sequenced sample was blood. The receptor set was obtained from a woman in her fifties or sixties with Graves' ophthalmopathy.

In this sample, this clonotype turned up a few times. The chain employs TRBV6-1 and TRBJ2-1; 7 bases align to TRBD1. Trimming removed 6 bases from V and 6 bases from J; junction bases left unmatched: 5. This CDR3 has 13 amino acids. CDR1 and CDR2 (germline): MNHNS, SASEGT. The CDR3 reads CASSEGAGNEQFF. The CDR3 coding sequence is TGTGCCAGCAGCGAGGGGGCTGGCAATGAGCAGTTCTTC.

This clonotype showed up many times. The gene calls are TRBV5-5 and TRBJ2-1, with no clear D. Deletions cut 6 bases from V and 4 bases from J, with 14 bases between. CDR3 length: 14 amino acids. Germline CDR1 is SGHKS and CDR2 is YYEKEE (reference sequence). DNA of the CDR3: TGTGCCAGCACCCCCGGTCTCGAATACAATGAGCAGTTCTTC. Its translation is CASTPGLEYNEQFF.

This clonotype was found many times. This chain links TRBV20-1 with TRBJ2-3; a possible D gene is TRBD2 (5 bases). CDR1 is DFQATT, CDR2 SNEGSKA, per germline (reference sequence). V was cut by 0 bases and J by 0 bases, with 10 bases left in between. This CDR3 has 15 amino acids. The CDR3 sequence: CSARDRRISTDTQYF. The DNA for the CDR3 is TGCAGTGCTAGAGATCGGAGGATAAGCACAGATACGCAGTATTTT.

V and J are TRBV19 and TRBJ2-1, with 8 positions matching TRBD1. Per germline, CDR1 LNHDA and CDR2 SQIVND (reference sequence). Trimming at V came to 5 bases and at J to 12 bases, leaving 12 bases not matched to a gene. The CDR3 totals 14 residues. Here the CDR3 reads CASSPGQGASRQFF. As DNA, the CDR3 is TGTGCCAGTAGTCCCGGGCAGGGGGCCTCAAGGCAGTTCTTC.

The V call is TRBV7-2, the J call TRBJ2-3; the match to TRBD2 covers 9 bases. V was pared by 5 bases and J by 2 bases, with 8 bases of the junction left unmatched. There are 16 residues in the CDR3. The germline V gene encodes CDR1 SGHTA and CDR2 FQGNSA. In DNA, the CDR3 is TGTGCCAGCAGCCCCTTAGCGGGAGCCATCACAGATACGCAGTATTTT. Its protein product is CASSPLAGAITDTQYF.

This clonotype was detected once. The rearrangement uses TRBV6-2 or TRBV6-3 and TRBJ2-4; TRBD2 aligns across 7 bases. Unmatched junction bases numbered 22, after V lost 5 bases and J lost 9 bases. The CDR3 loop spans 18 amino acids. CDR1 MNHEY and CDR2 SVGEGT come from the germline V gene. For the CDR3, the DNA is TGTGCCAGCAGTCCAACTCGAATAGCGGCCCGGGGGGAGGGCATTCAGTACTTC. This sequence encodes CASSPTRIAARGEGIQYF.

This clonotype was found many times. This sequence joins TRBV6-2 or TRBV6-3 and TRBJ2-1; D is unclear. Deletions cut 6 bases from V and 2 bases from J, with 17 bases between. The CDR3 has 16 residues. Germline V CDR1 and CDR2: MNHEY, SVGEGT. The CDR3 coding sequence is TGTGCCAGCAGCCCCTCCCGGGTTGGTCCCTACAATGAGCAGTTCTTC. Protein sequence: CASSPSRVGPYNEQFF.

On this clonotype: Sequence at one end of the junction differs from germline and may be a read error. This chain uses TRBV20-1 with TRBJ1-5, with D maybe TRBD1 (6 bases). Germline assignment: CDR1 DFQATT and CDR2 SNEGSKA (reference sequence). This CDR3 contains 14 residues. The CDR3 is CSVRGQLLNQPQHF. The CDR3 region has the DNA TGCAGTGTTAGAGGACAGCTACTCAATCAGCCCCAGCATTTT.

This clonotype was found once. The V gene is TRBV18, the J gene TRBJ1-5; tentative D call: TRBD1 (5 bases). The CDR3 sequence is 14 residues long. V lost 6 bases to trimming and J lost 3 bases, with 12 bases between them. The V gene's germline CDR1 is KGHSH and CDR2 LQKENI. As DNA, the CDR3 is TGTGCCAGCTCCCGGGACGGCCACAATCAGCCCCAGCATTTT. This translates into CASSRDGHNQPQHF.

The V call is TRBV19, the J call TRBJ2-3; D perhaps matches TRBD1 (5 bases). This CDR3 spans 12 amino acids. Germline loops: CDR1 LNHDA, CDR2 SQIVND (reference sequence). Deletions cut 5 bases from V and 8 bases from J, with 11 bases between. In DNA, the CDR3 is TGTGCCAGTAGTCCCAGCAGGGCTACGCAGTATTTT. Amino acids: CASSPSRATQYF.

This clonotype was detected ten times or more. The rearrangement uses TRBV28 and TRBJ2-5, with D maybe TRBD2 (5 bases). Germline-derived CDR1 and CDR2 are MDHEN and SYDVKM. V lost 5 bases and J lost 3, with 10 bases in between. CDR3 length equals 13 residues. The CDR3, as DNA: TGTGCCAGCAGTGCGAGGGTCAAAGAGACCCAGTACTTC. Protein sequence: CASSARVKETQYF.

This clonotype was counted many times. The CDR3 DNA follows: TGTGCCAGCAGCCCGGCTAGCGGGGGGAGCACAGATACGCAGTATTTT. Residues: CASSPASGGSTDTQYF. V gene TRBV3-1 combines with J gene TRBJ2-3; TRBD2 matches 11 bases. There are 16 residues in the CDR3. Per the germline V gene, CDR1 is LGHDT and CDR2 is YNNKEL (reference sequence). J was trimmed by 0 bases and V by 4 bases; bases with no gene match: 3.

This clonotype was recorded many times. The chain recombines TRBV2 with TRBJ2-7; D uncertain. The germline CDR1 and CDR2 sequences are SNHLY and FYNNEI. V lost 5 bases and J lost 3, with 11 bases in between. This CDR3 comprises 13 residues. Written as DNA, the CDR3 is TGTGCCAGCAGTCGGCAGCCCAGCTACGAGCAGTACTTC. Encoded protein: CASSRQPSYEQYF.

This clonotype was observed at least ten times. J is TRBJ2-2 and V is TRBV3-1; 10 nucleotides match TRBD2. Germline loops: CDR1 LGHDT, CDR2 YNNKEL (reference sequence). V lost 5 bases and J lost 5; bases outside the gene matches: 11. The CDR3 consists of 17 residues. This CDR3 reads CASSRDRSGRSTGELFF. DNA of the CDR3: TGTGCCAGCAGCAGGGACCGTAGCGGGAGGTCGACCGGGGAGCTGTTTTTT.

A remark on this clonotype: It may be a read error: a sequence one base away is much more abundant. This chain connects TRBV18 to TRBJ2-1; possibly TRBD2 for D (5 bases). The length of the CDR3 is 16 residues. Germline V gene lookup returns CDR1 KGHSH and CDR2 LQKENI. Trimming pared 0 bases from V and 2 bases from J, leaving 11 bases between. DNA of the CDR3: TGTGCCAGCTCACCACCCGAAGGGAGACCCTACAATGAGCAGTTCTTC. It is translated as CASSPPEGRPYNEQFF.

This clonotype was detected many times. The chain combines TRBV30 with TRBJ1-1, with a weak D call TRBD1 (6 bases). The V end lost 3 bases, the J end lost 0 bases, and 11 bases lay between the germline ends. The CDR3 sequence is 14 residues long. The V gene's germline CDR1 is GTSNPN and CDR2 SVGIG (reference sequence). The CDR3 loop reads CAWRTGQMNTEAFF. Written as DNA, the CDR3 is TGTGCCTGGAGGACGGGACAAATGAACACTGAAGCTTTCTTT.

This clonotype showed up just a few times. V and J are TRBV5-1 and TRBJ2-7; D remains ambiguous. This CDR3 has 13 amino acids. Per germline, CDR1 SGHRS and CDR2 YFSETQ. With 1 base removed from V and 6 bases from J, the gap between germline ends came to 11 bases. The CDR3: CASSLNERTEQYF. CDR3 nucleotides: TGCGCCAGCAGCTTGAACGAACGGACCGAGCAGTACTTC. The full variable domain, with the rest looked up from reference TRBV5-1 and TRBJ2-7, is KAGVTQTPRYLIKTRGQQVTLSCSPISGHRSVSWYQQTPGQGLQFLFEYFSETQRNKGNFPGRFSGRQFSNSRSEMNVSTLELGDSALYLCASSLNERTEQYFGPGTRLTVT.

The table lists this clonotype with many counts. The genes are TRBV20-1 and TRBJ2-7; D may correspond to TRBD1 or TRBD2 (5 bases each). The CDR3 is made up of 15 amino acids. Trimming removed 5 bases from V and 7 bases from J, with 24 bases in between. Germline loops: CDR1 DFQATT, CDR2 SNEGSKA (reference sequence). CDR3 DNA: TGCAGTGCTCGCAAAACAGGAGGCCCCGGCAGGGAGCAGTACTTC. This sequence encodes CSARKTGGPGREQYF.

This clonotype has a count of ten or more. The gene calls are TRBV28 and TRBJ2-3; D might be TRBD1 (5 bases). V lost 4 bases, J lost 4 bases, and 9 bases lay in between. The V gene's germline CDR1 is MDHEN and CDR2 SYDVKM. This CDR3 contains 13 residues. The DNA for the CDR3 is TGTGCCAGCAGTTCAGGGTCCCCAGATACGCAGTATTTT. It encodes CASSSGSPDTQYF.

This clonotype was found many times. This chain connects TRBV6-1 to TRBJ2-7, with 9 bases lining up with TRBD2. With 5 bases clipped from V and 2 bases from J, the junction kept 7 bases outside the gene matches. The CDR3 loop spans 15 amino acids. Germline V gives CDR1 MNHNS, CDR2 SASEGT. The CDR3 here is CASSQTSGAPYEQYF. The CDR3 coding sequence is TGTGCCAGCAGTCAGACTAGCGGAGCCCCCTACGAGCAGTACTTC.

The sample holds many counts of this clonotype. The chain is built from TRBV7-6 and TRBJ2-3; D remains unclear. This CDR3 comprises 17 residues. The germline gives CDR1 SGHVS, CDR2 FNYEAQ. V was clipped by 5 bases and J by 0 bases, with 18 bases between them. This CDR3 reads CASSPSLGLASTDTQYF. DNA for the CDR3: TGTGCCAGCAGCCCCTCCTTAGGGTTGGCTAGCACAGATACGCAGTATTTT.

CDR3 sequence: CASRQGGEAFF. The CDR3, as DNA: TGTGCCAGCAGACAGGGGGGCGAAGCTTTCTTT. The chain links TRBV6-2 or TRBV6-3 to TRBJ1-1, with 8 bases lining up with TRBD1. Germline V CDR1 and CDR2: MNHEY, SVGEGT. Trimming took 6 bases from V and 8 from J; bases not matched to a gene: 2. This CDR3 has 11 residues.

This clonotype appeared many times. The rearrangement uses TRBV28 and TRBJ1-5; perhaps TRBD1 as D (5 bases). The CDR3 has 15 amino acids. V was shortened by 4 bases and J by 2 bases, with 12 bases between the two germline ends. The germline gives CDR1 MDHEN, CDR2 SYDVKM. The CDR3 spells CASSSTVGGNQPQHF. CDR3 DNA sequence: TGTGCCAGCAGTTCCACCGTGGGGGGCAATCAGCCCCAGCATTTT.

This clonotype was seen at least ten times. This chain links TRBV20-1 with TRBJ2-5, with 16 nucleotides matching TRBD2. This CDR3 is built from 16 residues. The germline V gene encodes CDR1 DFQATT and CDR2 SNEGSKA (reference sequence). Germline trimming cut 3 bases from V and 5 bases from J; bases unmatched to any gene: 6. This CDR3 is CSARGTSGRARETQYF. CDR3 bases: TGCAGTGCTAGGGGGACTAGCGGGAGGGCCCGGGAGACCCAGTACTTC.